This is a list of T cell receptor beta chains from one sample in a study of immune heterogeneity within non-small cell lung tumors. TCRdb used MiXCR to reprocess the multiplex PCR reads, holding one entry per CDR3 protein. The table records roughly 4,500 distinct CDR3 sequences, roughly 25% of them present only once. The sample was lung tumor tissue. These receptors all come from a man between 60 and 75 years old with non-small cell lung cancer. The conserved cysteine and the conserved F or W are not part of the CDR3 here. Fields, in order: CDR3 length, V gene, J gene, CDR3 protein.

>10|TRBV6-2/TRBV6-3|TRBJ1-5
ASRTQGRPQH
>14|TRBV6-2/TRBV6-3|TRBJ2-6
ASSYSGGSGANVLT
>11|TRBV6-1|TRBJ2-7
ASRRGSSYEQY
>10|TRBV6-2/TRBV6-3|TRBJ1-5
ACGAGNQPQH
>14|TRBV11-2|TRBJ2-2
ASSGGWGLNTGELF
>8|TRBV10-3|TRBJ2-7
APTGFEQY
>12|TRBV5-1|TRBJ2-2
ASSLPGGTGELF
>15|TRBV4-3|TRBJ2-7
ASSQGLGGTGPPNRY
>12|TRBV24-1|TRBJ2-1
ATSREGFYNEQF
>14|TRBV27|TRBJ2-3
ASRGDSRTSTDTQY
>15|TRBV4-3|TRBJ2-1
ASSQELLFSSYNEQF
>15|TRBV28|TRBJ2-1
ASSLELAPSSYNEQF
>14|TRBV4-2|TRBJ1-5
ASSQVAVGSNQPQH
>11|TRBV20-1|TRBJ2-5
SANRREQETQY
>11|TRBV5-8|TRBJ2-1
ASSRTVYNEQF
>9|TRBV27|TRBJ2-1
ASSYRSQQF
>11|TRBV19|TRBJ2-2
ASDRANTGELF
>13|TRBV5-5|TRBJ2-5
ASRPAEGAWETQY
>14|TRBV7-6|TRBJ2-7
ASSLAATGATYEQY
>13|TRBV10-3|TRBJ1-6
AISVSGEHNSPLH
>12|TRBV5-4|TRBJ2-7
ASRNRDSGYKQY
>14|TRBV3-1|TRBJ1-1
ASSPPGISFDTEAF
>13|TRBV6-1|TRBJ2-3
ASSASGRRTDTQY
>11|TRBV28|TRBJ2-7
ASRNRVTYEQY
>13|TRBV18|TRBJ1-5
ASSPGLGPNQPQH
>12|TRBV28|TRBJ1-2
ASSFRQAVGGYT
>16|TRBV27|TRBJ2-1
ASSPRTSGSRTYNEQF
>12|TRBV5-1|TRBJ2-5
ASSSSSGQETQY
>11|TRBV6-5|TRBJ2-5
ASSYRTQETQY
>14|TRBV5-4|TRBJ2-1
ASSGIGTSRIREQF
>13|TRBV5-1|TRBJ1-4
ASSLLTATNEKLF
>13|TRBV4-3|TRBJ2-1
ASSQEGAGDNEQF
>13|TRBV7-9|TRBJ1-4
ASRTTGGLNEKLF
>13|TRBV3-1|TRBJ1-6
ASSQGRGQNSPLH
>9|TRBV6-2/TRBV6-3|TRBJ2-5
ASRGWETQY
>11|TRBV11-1|TRBJ2-1
ASSLGPNNEQF
>15|TRBV6-1|TRBJ1-5
ASTRPPLVWGDQPQH
>13|TRBV28|TRBJ2-7
ASRQTGGRSYEQY
>13|TRBV28|TRBJ2-7
ASSTPRGWTYEQY
>15|TRBV7-8|TRBJ2-2
ASSLVRPGTNTGELF
>15|TRBV18|TRBJ2-2
ASSPPAQLRGTGELF
>12|TRBV20-1|TRBJ2-3
SALGLADTDTQY
>10|TRBV29-1|TRBJ2-3
SVGQGGDTQY
>15|TRBV7-6|TRBJ2-1
ASSFLAGELRNNEQF
>13|TRBV6-2/TRBV6-3|TRBJ2-7
ASRGGQAAPNEQY